The clone carrying this T cell receptor (beta chain) showed up many times. Its cognate antigen is unknown. These data come from a study of metastatic and nonmetastatic thyroid tumors. As for the study in general: Repertoires were compared across blood and tumor or nodule tissue from malignant and benign thyroid patients.

All patients reached thyroid surgery having received no treatment beforehand. Per germline, CDR1 MNHEY and CDR2 SMNVEV (reference sequence). Trimming shortened V by 5 bases and J by 1 base, and 9 bases separated the two germline ends. The CDR3 extends over 14 amino acids. Findings and limits, study-wide: As reported, TCR beta diversity in blood and tumor was significantly higher in malignant thyroid tumors than in benign nodules.

Per the original methods: The authors used CDR3 differences across clinicopathological groups to build a distant-metastasis classifier for papillary thyroid cancer. MiXCR re-clonotyped the PCR reads for TCRdb. V and J calls and clone size were set by TCRdb, not the authors. This sample carries roughly 59,000 clones, around 16% of them seen once, and the ten largest clones take roughly a tenth. The sequenced material came from blood. This receptor was taken from a male donor with papillary thyroid cancer or a benign thyroid nodule (not recorded which). Some clones in this sample may be carry-over from other donors' samples. The chain links TRBV27 to TRBJ2-1; TRBD2 is a possible D gene (5 bases). The CDR3 sequence: CASSRTGSYNEQFF. CDR3 coding DNA: TGTGCCAGCAGTAGAACGGGATCCTACAATGAGCAGTTCTTC.